One T cell receptor (beta chain) is described in this entry. This entry belongs to a study of T-cell reconstitution after alpha-beta-depleted transplantation in children. Using unique molecular identifiers, the investigators prepared the TCRbeta library. TCRdb passed the PCR reads through MiXCR, listing each CDR3 protein once. Altogether 400,000 to 500,000 distinct CDR3 sequences are present, roughly a tenth being singletons, with the ten largest covering 4.5% to 7%. This CDR3 has 12 amino acids. CDR1 and CDR2 from the germline V gene are SQVTM and ANQGSEA. Trimming took off 6 bases at V and 6 bases at J, with 15 bases between the two ends.

The gene calls are TRBV29-1 and TRBJ2-7, with a tentative D call TRBD2 (6 bases). The starting material was PBMCs from the stem cell graft donor, obtained from the stem cell graft. This sequence was found in a human donor who donated a stem cell graft to a child with acute myeloid leukemia. CDR3 protein: CSVDWAAGEQYF. The CDR3 nucleotides are TGCAGCGTCGATTGGGCAGCGGGCGAGCAGTACTTC.